This entry concerns a single T cell receptor (beta chain). The sample belongs to a study of blood T cell repertoires in COVID-19. Sequenced by immunoSEQ multiplex PCR; TCRdb stores in-frame clones only, minus some. Found here are 85,000 to 130,000 clones, roughly 88% of them singletons; the top ten hold 5.5% to 6.5%. The germline V gene encodes CDR1 MRHNA and CDR2 SNTAGT. Trimming removed 0 bases from V and 4 bases from J; junction bases left unmatched: 7. The CDR3 has 17 amino acids. The chain employs TRBV6-4 and TRBJ2-3; 10 nucleotides agree with TRBD2. The receptor comes from a woman in her fifties or sixties with acute or convalescent COVID-19. Material for sequencing was peripheral blood. In DNA form, the CDR3 reads TGTGCCAGCAGTGACTCGACAGCGGGAGGGAGCCCAGATACGCAGTATTTT. Encoded protein: CASSDSTAGGSPDTQYF.